Listed below are T cell receptor beta chains from one sample, sequenced in a study of CD8+ T cells in alopecia areata. Sequenced by immunoSEQ multiplex PCR; TCRdb stores in-frame clones only, minus some. The data show 200,000 or so clones, around 62% seen once. This specimen consisted of CD4+ T cells sorted from blood, obtained at week 0. These receptors all come from a human donor with alopecia areata. Both conserved end residues are part of each CDR3. D genes are given only for firm matches. For some rows the clone size is stated as once, few or many, or as a class when expanded; others skip it.

size	D	V	J	length	CDR3	DNA
.	.	TRBV6-5	TRBJ1-3	14	CASSDAGSGNTIYF	TGTGCCAGCAGCGACGCTGGGTCTGGAAACACCATATATTTT
.	.	TRBV1	TRBJ2-7	13	CTSSRFVDYEQYF	TGCACCAGCAGCCGCTTCGTCGACTACGAGCAGTACTTC
few	TRBD1	TRBV4-1	TRBJ1-2	16	CASSQRMGQGDRGYTF	TGCGCCAGCAGCCAAAGAATGGGACAGGGGGACCGTGGCTACACCTTC
.	.	TRBV29-1	TRBJ2-7	14	CSVEAGPSSDEQYF	TGCAGCGTTGAAGCCGGACCCAGTTCGGACGAGCAGTACTTC
.	.	TRBV30	TRBJ2-3	12	CAWTSGTDTQYF	TGTGCCTGGACTAGCGGCACAGATACGCAGTATTTT
.	.	TRBV6-5	TRBJ1-5	16	CASSYPGALRNQPQHF	TGTGCCAGCAGTTACCCGGGGGCGCTTAGAAATCAGCCCCAGCATTTT
.	.	TRBV7-2	TRBJ2-7	13	CASSLPGVYEQYF	TGTGCCAGCAGCCTCCCGGGAGTCTACGAGCAGTACTTC
.	TRBD2	TRBV9	TRBJ2-3	16	CASSPRGGAPGDTQYF	TGTGCCAGCTCCCCCCGCGGGGGAGCCCCGGGAGATACGCAGTATTTT
.	TRBD1	TRBV5-4	TRBJ2-7	14	CASSPGQVSYEQYF	TGTGCCAGCAGCCCAGGACAGGTTAGCTACGAGCAGTACTTC
.	TRBD1	TRBV5-1	TRBJ1-2	15	CASSLAGGQTYGYTF	TGCGCCAGCAGCTTGGCCGGGGGACAGACCTATGGCTACACCTTC
.	.	TRBV13	TRBJ2-2	15	CASSLGGPYTGELFF	TGTGCCAGCAGCTTAGGCGGGCCCTACACCGGGGAGCTGTTTTTT
.	TRBD1	TRBV29-1	TRBJ1-2	13	CSVVQGGNRGYTF	TGCAGCGTGGTACAGGGGGGTAATCGTGGCTACACCTTC
few	.	TRBV29-1	TRBJ1-2	11	CSVEENYGYTF	TGCAGCGTTGAAGAGAACTATGGCTACACCTTC
.	TRBD2	TRBV6-5	TRBJ2-1	15	CASSPPGGAHNEQFF	TGTGCCAGCAGTCCCCCGGGGGGAGCGCACAATGAGCAGTTCTTC
few	.	TRBV5-1	TRBJ2-5	13	CASSLGPKETQYF	TGCGCCAGCAGCTTGGGTCCGAAAGAGACCCAGTACTTC
.	.	TRBV18	TRBJ1-1	14	CASSPSSMNTEAFF	TGTGCCAGCTCACCAAGCAGCATGAACACTGAAGCTTTCTTT
.	TRBD1	TRBV27	TRBJ2-7	15	CASSVPGQGAREQYF	TGTGCCAGCAGCGTACCGGGACAGGGGGCTCGAGAGCAGTACTTC
few	.	TRBV7-8	TRBJ1-1	13	CASSLATGTRAFF	TGTGCCAGCAGCTTAGCAACAGGGACTAGGGCTTTCTTT
.	TRBD2	TRBV2	TRBJ2-7	17	CASSGLKGTSGIYEQYF	TGTGCCAGCAGTGGACTAAAGGGGACTAGCGGGATCTACGAGCAGTACTTC
.	.	TRBV6-5	TRBJ1-2	11	CATLDRVGYTF	TGTGCCACCTTAGACAGAGTTGGCTACACCTTC
.	.	TRBV29-1	TRBJ2-3	12	CSVERASDTQYF	TGCAGCGTTGAAAGGGCTAGCGATACGCAGTATTTT
.	.	TRBV29-1	TRBJ2-7	13	CSARTASPYEQYF	TGCAGCGCTCGGACCGCAAGTCCCTACGAGCAGTACTTC
.	TRBD1	TRBV6-5	TRBJ1-5	15	CASSTGTGRHQPQHF	TGTGCCAGCAGTACCGGGACAGGGCGCCATCAGCCCCAGCATTTT
once	.	TRBV7-9	TRBJ2-7	13	CASRSAGTYEQYF	TGTGCCAGCAGATCAGCGGGTACCTACGAGCAGTACTTC
.	.	TRBV6-5	TRBJ1-5	14	CASTSTVSNQPQHF	TGTGCCAGCACGTCGACAGTTAGCAATCAGCCCCAGCATTTT
.	TRBD1	TRBV29-1	TRBJ1-4	18	CSVAGGTGGVSTNEKLFF	TGCAGCGTTGCAGGAGGAACAGGGGGCGTCTCAACTAATGAAAAACTGTTTTTT
.	.	TRBV7-9	TRBJ1-2	13	CASSLGGDYGYTF	TGTGCCAGCAGCTTAGGTGGGGACTATGGCTACACCTTC
.	.	TRBV29-1	TRBJ1-2	12	CSVDRANYGYTF	TGCAGCGTTGACAGAGCTAACTATGGCTACACCTTC
.	TRBD1	TRBV7-6	TRBJ2-1	15	CASSLTRQGSSEQFF	TGTGCCAGCAGCTTAACGAGACAGGGGAGTTCTGAGCAGTTCTTC
.	TRBD1	TRBV19	TRBJ2-1	15	CASSIVEGQGNEQFF	TGTGCCAGTAGTATAGTGGAGGGACAGGGCAATGAGCAGTTCTTC
.	.	TRBV7-8	TRBJ2-7	13	CASSPDRSYEQYF	TGTGCCAGCAGCCCCGACCGGTCCTACGAGCAGTACTTC
.	.	TRBV30	TRBJ1-1	11	CAWSGPTEAFF	TGTGCCTGGAGTGGACCCACTGAAGCTTTCTTT
few	TRBD1	TRBV9	TRBJ1-2	14	CASSPGTGGYGYTF	TGTGCCAGCAGCCCCGGGACAGGGGGTTATGGCTACACCTTC
.	.	TRBV29-1	TRBJ1-1	15	CSVELRTAANTEAFF	TGCAGCGTTGAACTGAGAACTGCGGCGAACACTGAAGCTTTCTTT
.	TRBD2	TRBV27	TRBJ2-3	16	CASSFRLAGHTDTQYF	TGTGCCAGCAGTTTCCGACTAGCGGGCCACACAGATACGCAGTATTTT
.	.	TRBV25-1	TRBJ2-7	13	CASSEFHTYEQYF	TGTGCCAGCAGTGAATTTCACACCTACGAGCAGTACTTC
.	.	TRBV29-1	TRBJ1-1	12	CSANPGRTEAFF	TGCAGCGCAAATCCGGGACGGACTGAAGCTTTCTTT
few	TRBD1	TRBV7-6	TRBJ1-2	16	CASSPALQGLTPRYTF	TGTGCCAGCAGTCCGGCTTTACAGGGGTTGACCCCGCGTTACACCTTC
.	TRBD1	TRBV9	TRBJ2-2	16	CASSVGQGANTGELFF	TGTGCCAGCAGCGTAGGACAGGGGGCAAACACCGGGGAGCTGTTTTTT
.	.	TRBV30	TRBJ1-2	11	CAWSEFFGYTF	TGTGCCTGGAGTGAGTTCTTTGGCTACACCTTC
.	.	TRBV6-1	TRBJ1-1	13	CASIERGSGGAFF	TGTGCCAGCATCGAGCGGGGGTCCGGAGGAGCTTTCTTT
.	TRBD1	TRBV7-2	TRBJ2-2	15	CASSSGTGHTGELFF	TGTGCCAGCAGCTCGGGGACAGGGCACACCGGGGAGCTGTTTTTT